The sequence of this T cell receptor beta chain was determined in a study of cytomegalovirus exposure and HLA in healthy donors (TCRdb year 2017). At the level of the whole study: An earlier analysis of roughly 500 of the donors reported approximately 290 Gb of sequence data and roughly 110 million unique TCR beta sequences from 150 million to 200 million T cells. Approximately 310 gigabases of sequencing data and tens of millions of unique TCR sequences were included in an early release covering roughly 700 HLA-typed donors. Of the roughly 420 genotyped donors, less than 90% were placed in the genetic ancestry cluster associated with self-reported Caucasian donors. The study aimed to test whether cataloging public T cell receptors could reveal signatures of past pathogen exposure. The T cell repertoires of 670 or so subjects were profiled by immunosequencing and related to cytomegalovirus serostatus. A separate validation cohort of roughly 110 different subjects was used in addition to the 666-subject first cohort. To predict cytomegalovirus infection status, the study brought together high-throughput TCR immunosequencing, statistical association of individual TCRs with disease status, and machine learning. In a later analysis, previously published TCR beta repertoires from 550 to 750 donors were re-analyzed and high-resolution HLA genotyping was added so that TCR occurrence patterns could be studied. Rather than drawing on any new phenotypic data, the later analysis identified candidate immune exposures from TCR beta sequences and the way those sequences occurred across donors. To decide whether each TCR beta V gene segment behaved as functional or pseudogenic, an earlier analysis of some 570 of the donors relied on high-throughput TCR beta sequencing. Donor age, sex, ethnicity and CMV serostatus were compiled together with the repertoire data. A later genetic analysis used genome-wide SNP genotypes for 398 of the 666 donors, treating that subset as a discovery cohort. Every discovery cohort repertoire had been produced on one sequencing platform. Class I and class II HLA loci were covered by the typing at four-digit resolution. The number of typed donors differed by locus: about 620-640 for A, B, C, DRB1 and DQB1; 522 for DQA1; 606 for DPA1; and roughly 470 for DPB1. Roughly 5 DR-DQ haplotypes were treated as single units for association and clustering because of strong linkage in the cohort. Among about 390 genotyped donors of the cohort, an average of approximately 240,000 unique TCR beta nucleotide sequences were sequenced per donor, 15% to 20% of them non-productive. On the study overall, not on this receptor specifically: Linkage disequilibrium might explain the correlated functional status among segregating V segments, but an unknown experimental factor could not be excluded. It was suggested by the authors that the approach could potentially be generalized to other disease states and immunological phenotypes. In a later analysis, HLA-associated TCR beta chains showed more clonal expansion and lower generation probabilities than non-associated chains that were equally common. A later genetic analysis reported fewer N-insertions in productive TCRs among donors in an Asian-associated ancestry cluster than the approximately 700-donor mean. When HLA alleles, especially DR and DQ, strongly co-occurred, attributing TCR associations to individual alleles was difficult. A later analysis found that most CMV-associated TCR beta chains appeared HLA-restricted, with HLA associations seemingly driven largely by CMV exposure. Because some donors lacked HLA typing at each locus, the association tests relied only on the typed subset. Some IMGT-functional V segments, including TRBV6-2 and TRBV6-3, could not be told apart with the 87-base-pair reads, so those segments were excluded. Because counts were too low, 15 to 20 rarely observed V segments, including chromosome 9 orphons, were left out of the earlier analysis of 500 to 750 of the donors. In a later analysis, the rate of TCR association differed among HLA loci, with DRB1 alleles having the most associated TCRs and HLA-C alleles having the fewest. This cohort had only TCR beta chains sequenced, and the lack of alpha or paired-chain data limited which features could be detected. The study gave a list of under 200 TCR beta chains associated with cytomegalovirus. In a later analysis, some 17,000 TCR beta sequences were associated with specific HLA alleles at a false discovery rate of 0.05. A further reported finding was that TCR beta sequences accurately predicted the HLA-A and HLA-B alleles for most subjects in the first cohort. Most TCR sequences were seen in very few donors, while some public TCRs were found in many individuals. In an earlier analysis of 500 to 650 of the donors, most TCR beta V segments appeared in productive rearrangements about 87% or about 30% of the time, broadly matching IMGT annotations. In both the original and validation cohorts, the classifier was reported to diagnose cytomegalovirus status with high specificity and sensitivity. In a later analysis, several top co-occurrence clusters were reported to appear linked to parvovirus B19, influenza, CMV and Epstein-Barr virus. In a later genetic analysis, a missense DCLRE1C variant was associated with V-gene and J-gene trimming of TCR beta chains, and the association was replicated in an independent cohort. A few of the identified cytomegalovirus-associated TCR beta chains were confirmed in vitro to be specific for cytomegalovirus antigens. A cluster of highly shared sequence variants was judged likely to represent a technical artifact of the sequencing pipeline. CMV serostatus was the only immune exposure information available for the cohort. Presence/absence analyses assumed roughly uniform sequencing depth across donors, an assumption that may not hold.

Notes on this clone: Its specific antigen is unknown. Base qualities are missing; no much larger clone stands one base away.

To prepare the library, the immunoSEQ multiplex PCR assay was applied. For the multiplex PCR, a mixture combining 60 forward primers for TCR Vbeta segments and 13 reverse primers for TCR Jbeta segments was used. The CDR3 region of rearranged TCR beta genes was amplified from genomic DNA by a multiplex PCR assay. On the Illumina HiSeq System, the amplified TCR beta libraries were sequenced as 87-base-pair reads. The original methods were these. A later analysis tallied roughly 80 million unique TCR beta chains across the approximately 670 repertoires, and some 12 million of those chains were shared by two or more donors. A nearest-neighbor algorithm error-corrected the raw reads and collapsed the reads into unique sequences, merging closely related sequences to remove PCR and sequencing errors. V, D and J gene segments were assigned by aligning CDR3 sequences to IMGT reference sequences. For a sequence to be retained, a match of at least six nucleotides was required to both a V gene segment and a J gene segment. Rearrangements were called productive when the CDR3 lacked stop codons and stayed in frame with V and J; all others were non-productive. Following IMGT convention, CDR3 was defined as the stretch from the second conserved V-encoded cysteine to the conserved J-encoded phenylalanine. Sequences without an unambiguous match to a single V gene segment were excluded from the earlier analysis of 500 to 700 of the donors. An earlier analysis of several hundred of the donors called V segments functional above 56.7% productive rearrangements and segregating when the between-donor standard deviation exceeded 5%. A statistical classification framework was developed to diagnose cytomegalovirus status using the catalog of TCR beta chain sequences. V and J gene assignment, in a later analysis, came from comparing TCR nucleotide sequences with IMGT/GENE-DB human TR gene sequences. The TCRdist pipeline was used in a later analysis to assign CDR3 sequences and most-parsimonious VDJ recombination scenarios. In a later analysis, each TCR beta chain was defined by its CDR3 amino acid sequence together with its V-gene family, and reads lacking a unique V-gene family were excluded. As a way to deal with suspected cross-contamination and a sequencing artifact, a later analysis dropped 500 to 700 nucleotide sequences that were highly shared and had low generation probability. In a later analysis, a clonal expansion index was calculated for each public chain from normalized within-repertoire ranks of inferred template counts. In a later analysis, generation probabilities were computed with a VDJ recombination model fitted to out-of-frame rearrangements, and the resulting probabilities were checked against IGoR. In a later analysis, TCR-TCR, TCR-HLA and TCR-CMV co-occurrence was scored with hypergeometric tests, and a repertoire-size bias correction was applied to TCR pairs. A later analysis estimated false discovery rates by permuting HLA or CMV assignments 20 times. In a later analysis, co-occurring TCRs were grouped using DBSCAN, with TCRdist sequence similarity added in when clustering inside HLA-allele-positive subsets. For co-occurrence clustering, repertoires with fewer than 30,000 or more than 120,000 public chains were excluded, along with roughly 5 repertoires with anomalous nucleotide sharing. TCRdb mirrors the immuneACCESS table, restricted to in-frame sequences. Some clones are absent from its copies; in checked studies, under half trace to an unresolved V gene, and the reason for the others is unknown. The V and J calls and the clone size are those of that table, but D and trimming were determined from the DNA. For this sample the table gives about 120,000 clones, of which about 75% were detected only once. The top ten clones comprise 30% of the sample.

The cohort was made up of around 720 healthy bone marrow donors. At the time of sampling, all cohort members were nominally healthy, though unrecorded immune exposures were likely present. The donor was CMV seropositive and was included in the group of 250 to 350 seropositive cohort members. Each donor provided a peripheral blood sample, and peripheral blood mononuclear cells were used for TCR beta sequencing. Genomic DNA extraction from the blood cell samples was performed with the Qiagen DNeasy Blood Extraction Kit. CDR1 SGHTS and CDR2 YDEGEE were looked up in the germline V gene. Trimming accounts for 5 bases at V and 0 bases at J, while the number of junction bases matched to no gene is 8. From cysteine to phenylalanine, the CDR3 is 15 amino acids long. The kept DNA is CDR3 alone, 45 bases in frame from the first base.

The receptor was isolated from a man in his sixties in good health and CMV-seropositive. Material: PBMCs. The chain links TRBV5-8 with TRBJ2-7; 7 junctional bases match TRBD1. The CDR3 amino acid sequence is: CASSRPTGNSYEQYF. The sequenced DNA is TGTGCCAGCAGTCGACCGACAGGGAACTCCTACGAGCAGTACTTC.